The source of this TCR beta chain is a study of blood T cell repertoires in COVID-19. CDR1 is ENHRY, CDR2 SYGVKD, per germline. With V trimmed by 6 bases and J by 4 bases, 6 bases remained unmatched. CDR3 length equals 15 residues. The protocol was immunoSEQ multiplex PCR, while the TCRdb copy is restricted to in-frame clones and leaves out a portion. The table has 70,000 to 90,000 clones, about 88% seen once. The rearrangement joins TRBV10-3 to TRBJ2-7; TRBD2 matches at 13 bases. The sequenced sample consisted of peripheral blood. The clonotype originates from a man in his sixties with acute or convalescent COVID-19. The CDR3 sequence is CAIRSTSGGDYEQYF. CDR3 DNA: TGTGCCATCAGATCCACTAGCGGGGGGGATTACGAGCAGTACTTC.